The rows below give T cell receptor beta chains drawn from one sample of a study of radiation and T cells in renal cell carcinoma. Only in-frame clones appear in the TCRdb table, and some are missing; sequencing was by immunoSEQ multiplex PCR. The sample records some 75,000 clones, roughly 82% being singletons. Sequenced material: blood, taken from a patient whose treatment included radiotherapy and nephrectomy. The receptor set was obtained from a man aged 55 to 69 with renal cell carcinoma. CDR3s include the opening cysteine and the closing phenylalanine or tryptophan.

V gene	CDR3 length	J gene	CDR3 protein
TRBV2	16	TRBJ2-1	CASSPLRDRGFHEQFF
TRBV19	15	TRBJ2-2	CASSIIRGAGGELFF
TRBV6-1	15	TRBJ2-1	CASGEAGTYYNEQFF
TRBV10-1	13	TRBJ2-7	CASSPGLHYEQYF
TRBV27	13	TRBJ1-1	CASSRGVNTEAFF
TRBV18	16	TRBJ2-7	CASSPPLAGSPYEQYF
TRBV28	14	TRBJ1-2	CASSLGRELYGYTF
TRBV18	15	TRBJ1-1	CASSSTGGMNTEAFF
TRBV6-5	16	TRBJ1-2	CASSYSRREIYYGYTF
TRBV4-1	14	TRBJ2-5	CASSQDTSRETQYF
TRBV19	15	TRBJ1-3	CASKAGADSGNTIYF
TRBV6-5	15	TRBJ1-2	CASGPLGPTNYGYTF
TRBV5-1	13	TRBJ1-2	CASSLDPSYGYTF
TRBV27	17	TRBJ1-4	CASSRRGQGASNEKLFF
TRBV30	13	TRBJ2-2	CAWGGSRTGELFF
TRBV7-2	13	TRBJ2-4	CASSSSAKNIQYF
TRBV9	16	TRBJ2-3	CASSAVATTYTDTQYF
TRBV7-2	16	TRBJ2-1	CASSYPGLSVGNEQFF
TRBV4-1	14	TRBJ1-1	CASSQDRGRSEAFF
TRBV28	13	TRBJ1-2	CASSLRSGGSYTF
TRBV11-2	15	TRBJ2-2	CASRTSGPNTGELFF
TRBV14	17	TRBJ2-2	CASSQELAGVGIGELFF
TRBV6-5	15	TRBJ1-6	CASTRGHSYNSPLHF
TRBV15	14	TRBJ2-7	CATSSPQGDHEQYF
TRBV5-8	14	TRBJ2-3	CASSPQGPTDTQYF
TRBV19	14	TRBJ1-1	CASTPVGRNTEAFF
TRBV7-8	13	TRBJ2-2	CASSQTNTGELFF
TRBV15	16	TRBJ2-1	CATSRDLGASYNEQFF
TRBV29-1	11	TRBJ2-7	CSVVRGYEQYF
TRBV11-2	14	TRBJ2-1	CASSLLRGYNEQFF
TRBV7-7	14	TRBJ2-2	CASSRGRGTGELFF
TRBV4-1	18	TRBJ2-3	CASSHATGLAGGQDTQYF
TRBV29-1	14	TRBJ1-3	CSVLVGGPGNTIYF
TRBV10-1	13	TRBJ2-7	CASSDRGRYEQYF